This T cell receptor beta chain was recovered during a study of cytomegalovirus exposure and HLA in healthy donors. A word on this clone: What it binds is unknown.

Notes on the study in general: In a later analysis, a missense DCLRE1C variant was linked to TCR beta V- and J-gene trimming.

After removal of 4 bases from V and 4 bases from J, the junction contained 4 bases not matched to a gene. In germline, CDR1 is SQVTM, CDR2 ANQGSEA. This CDR3 region has 13 residues. Primers: 60 Vbeta forward and 13 Jbeta reverse. Per the study methods: Around 11 million of tens of millions of unique TCR beta chains were shared, per a later count. Clones were read by immunoSEQ multiplex PCR, and TCRdb kept only the in-frame ones, dropping some. Clone size and the V and J calls come from that table; the DNA yielded D and trimming. The sample lists roughly 110,000 clones, roughly 68% seen once, with around 0.9% in the top ten.

V gene TRBV29-1 combines with J gene TRBJ1-1; 9 bases are shared with TRBD1. The material sequenced was PBMCs. The TCR was taken from a woman aged 25 to 39 in good health and CMV-seronegative. The CDR3 DNA sequence: TGCAGCGTTGGGGACAGGGTTGGCACTGAAGCTTTCTTT. This translates into CSVGDRVGTEAFF.